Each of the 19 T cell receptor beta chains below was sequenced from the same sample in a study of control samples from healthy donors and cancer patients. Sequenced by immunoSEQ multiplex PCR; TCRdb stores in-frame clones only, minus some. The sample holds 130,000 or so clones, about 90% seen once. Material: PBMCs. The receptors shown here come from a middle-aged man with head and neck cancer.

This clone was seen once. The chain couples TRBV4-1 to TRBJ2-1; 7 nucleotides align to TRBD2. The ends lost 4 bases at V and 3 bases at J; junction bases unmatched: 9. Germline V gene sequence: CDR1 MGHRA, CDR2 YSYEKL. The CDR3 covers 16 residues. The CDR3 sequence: CASSPDSLADYNEQFF. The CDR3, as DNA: TGCGCCAGCAGCCCAGACTCGCTAGCGGACTACAATGAGCAGTTCTTC.

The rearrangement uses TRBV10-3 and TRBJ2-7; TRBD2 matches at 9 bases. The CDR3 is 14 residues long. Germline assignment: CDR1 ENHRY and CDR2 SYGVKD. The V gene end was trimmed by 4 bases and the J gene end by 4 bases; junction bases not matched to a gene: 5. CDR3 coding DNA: TGTGCCATCAGTGGAGCGGGGGGCGGGTACGAGCAGTACTTC. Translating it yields CAISGAGGGYEQYF.

CDR3 sequence: CASSQGGVPGQINSPLHF. The DNA of the CDR3 is TGTGCCAGCAGCCAGGGGGGGGTGCCGGGACAGATTAATTCACCCCTCCACTTT. This chain links TRBV7-8 with TRBJ1-6; 7 bases align to TRBD1. The V gene end was trimmed by 5 bases and the J gene end by 6 bases; junction bases not matched to a gene: 16. CDR1 and CDR2 (germline): SGHVS, FQNEAQ. CDR3 length: 18 amino acids.

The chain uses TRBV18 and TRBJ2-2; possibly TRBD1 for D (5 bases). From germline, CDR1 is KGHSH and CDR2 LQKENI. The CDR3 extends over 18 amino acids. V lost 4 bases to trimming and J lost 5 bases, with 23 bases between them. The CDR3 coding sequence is TGTGCCAGCTCACAACGCCTAGGGTTAACAGGAGAAACCGGGGAGCTGTTTTTT. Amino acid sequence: CASSQRLGLTGETGELFF.

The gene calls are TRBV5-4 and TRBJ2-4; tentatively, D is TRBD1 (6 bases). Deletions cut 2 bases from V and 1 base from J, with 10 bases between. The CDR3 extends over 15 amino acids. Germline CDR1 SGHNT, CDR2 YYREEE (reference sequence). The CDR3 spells CASSLQGIAKNIQYF. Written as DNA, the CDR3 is TGTGCCAGCAGCTTACAGGGAATCGCCAAAAACATTCAGTACTTC.

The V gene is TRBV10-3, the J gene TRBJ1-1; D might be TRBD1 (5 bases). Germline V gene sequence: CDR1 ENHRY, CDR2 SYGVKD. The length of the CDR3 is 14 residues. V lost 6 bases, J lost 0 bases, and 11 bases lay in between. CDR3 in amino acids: CAIRGDGLNTEAFF. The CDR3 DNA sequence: TGTGCCATCAGGGGGGACGGATTGAACACTGAAGCTTTCTTT.

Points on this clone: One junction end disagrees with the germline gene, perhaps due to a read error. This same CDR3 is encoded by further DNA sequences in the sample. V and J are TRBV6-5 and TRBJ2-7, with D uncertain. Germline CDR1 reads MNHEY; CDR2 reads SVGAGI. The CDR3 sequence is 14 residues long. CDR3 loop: CASSYSSETYEQYF. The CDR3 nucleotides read TGTGCCAGCAGCTACTCTTCTGAAACCTACGAGCAGTACTTC.

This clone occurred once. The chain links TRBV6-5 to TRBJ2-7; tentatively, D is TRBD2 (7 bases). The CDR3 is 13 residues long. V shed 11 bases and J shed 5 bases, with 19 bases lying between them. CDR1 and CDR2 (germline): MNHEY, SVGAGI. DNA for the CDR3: TGTGCCGCAGGCGGCGGGGGCATCGACGAGCAGTACTTC. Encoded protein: CAAGGGGIDEQYF.

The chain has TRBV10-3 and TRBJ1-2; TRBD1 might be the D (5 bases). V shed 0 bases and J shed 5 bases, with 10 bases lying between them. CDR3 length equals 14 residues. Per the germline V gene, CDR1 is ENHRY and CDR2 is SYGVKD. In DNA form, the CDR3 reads TGTGCCATCAGTGAGTCGAGAGGGGAATATGGCTACACCTTC. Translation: CAISESRGEYGYTF.

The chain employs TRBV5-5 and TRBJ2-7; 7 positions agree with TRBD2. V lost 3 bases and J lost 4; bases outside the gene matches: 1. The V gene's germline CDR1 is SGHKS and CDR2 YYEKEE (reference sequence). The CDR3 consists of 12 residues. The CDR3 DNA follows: TGTGCCAGCAGCTCTAGCGGTTACGAGCAGTACTTC. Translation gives CASSSSGYEQYF.

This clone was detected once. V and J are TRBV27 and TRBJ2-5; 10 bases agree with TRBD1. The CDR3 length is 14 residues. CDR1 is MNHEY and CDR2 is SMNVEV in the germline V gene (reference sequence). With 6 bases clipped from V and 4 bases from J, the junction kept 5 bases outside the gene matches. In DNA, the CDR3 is TGTGCCAGCAGACGGGACAGGGGAAGAGAGACCCAGTACTTC. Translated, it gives CASRRDRGRETQYF.

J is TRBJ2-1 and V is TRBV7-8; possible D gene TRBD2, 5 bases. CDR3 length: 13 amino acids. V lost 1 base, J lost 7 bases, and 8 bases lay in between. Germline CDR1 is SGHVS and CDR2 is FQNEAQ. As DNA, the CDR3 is TGTGCCAGCAGCTTAGAAAGAGGGAATGAGCAGTTCTTC. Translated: CASSLERGNEQFF. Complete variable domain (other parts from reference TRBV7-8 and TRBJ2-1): GAGVSQSPRYKVAKRGQDVALRCDPISGHVSLFWYQQALGQGPEFLTYFQNEAQLDKSGLPSDRFFAERPEGSVSTLKIQRTQQEDSAVYLCASSLERGNEQFFGPGTRLTVL.

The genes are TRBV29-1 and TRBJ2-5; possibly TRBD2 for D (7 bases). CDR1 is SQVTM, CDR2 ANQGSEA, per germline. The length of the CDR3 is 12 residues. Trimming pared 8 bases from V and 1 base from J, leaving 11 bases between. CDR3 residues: CSTGGGQETQYF. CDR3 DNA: TGCAGCACGGGGGGCGGCCAAGAGACCCAGTACTTC.

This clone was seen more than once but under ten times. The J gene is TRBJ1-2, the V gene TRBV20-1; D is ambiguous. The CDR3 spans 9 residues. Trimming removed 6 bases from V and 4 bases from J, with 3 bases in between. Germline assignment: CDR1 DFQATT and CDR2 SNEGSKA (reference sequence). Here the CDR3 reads CSAGYGYTF. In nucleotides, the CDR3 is TGCAGTGCGGGCTATGGCTACACCTTC.

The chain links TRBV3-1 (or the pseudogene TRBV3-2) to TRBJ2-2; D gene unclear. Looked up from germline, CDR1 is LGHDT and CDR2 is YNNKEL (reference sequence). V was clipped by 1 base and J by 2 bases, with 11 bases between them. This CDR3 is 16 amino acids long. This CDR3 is CASSQVDLQNTGELFF. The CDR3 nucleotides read TGTGCCAGCAGCCAAGTGGATCTCCAAAACACCGGGGAGCTGTTTTTT.

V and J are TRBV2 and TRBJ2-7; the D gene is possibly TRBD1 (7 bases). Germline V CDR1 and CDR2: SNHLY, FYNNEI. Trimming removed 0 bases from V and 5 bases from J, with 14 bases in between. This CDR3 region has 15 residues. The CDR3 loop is CASSEAGGTANEQYF. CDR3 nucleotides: TGTGCCAGCAGTGAAGCCGGAGGGACAGCCAACGAGCAGTACTTC.

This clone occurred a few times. This chain's CDR3 is CASSLSGSTRGYTF. The CDR3 DNA reads TGTGCCAGCAGTTTAAGTGGGAGTACGAGGGGCTACACCTTC. The chain joins TRBV27 to TRBJ1-2; D is unclear. The germline gives CDR1 MNHEY, CDR2 SMNVEV (reference sequence). V dropped 2 bases and J dropped 8 bases, with 15 bases sitting between them. This CDR3 spans 14 amino acids.

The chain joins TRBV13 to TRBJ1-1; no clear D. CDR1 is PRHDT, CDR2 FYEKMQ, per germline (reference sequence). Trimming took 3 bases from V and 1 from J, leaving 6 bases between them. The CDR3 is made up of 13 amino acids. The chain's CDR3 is CASSLGWNTEAFF. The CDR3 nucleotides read TGTGCCAGCAGCTTGGGCTGGAACACTGAAGCTTTCTTT.

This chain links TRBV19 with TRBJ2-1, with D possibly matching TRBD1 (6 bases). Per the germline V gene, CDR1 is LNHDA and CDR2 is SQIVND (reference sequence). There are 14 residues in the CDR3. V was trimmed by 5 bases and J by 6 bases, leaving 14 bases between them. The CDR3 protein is CASSLQGRGNEQFF. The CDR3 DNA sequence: TGTGCCAGTAGTCTACAGGGTAGGGGCAATGAGCAGTTCTTC.